These T cell receptor beta chains were read from a single sample in a study of tissue T cells after allogeneic stem cell transplantation. Assay: immunoSEQ multiplex PCR; the TCRdb copy retains only in-frame clones and omits some. The table records 42,000 or so clones, more than 90% of them present only once. The specimen was blood, collected before transplantation. The receptors derive from a woman aged 40-70 years who later had graft-versus-host disease after an allogeneic stem cell transplant. Each CDR3 is given with its conserved first and last residue. The D gene is left open where the match is weak. Only some rows state a clone size, as once, few, many or a class for expanded clones.

>TRBJ1-6|TRBV30|NA|14|TRBD1
CAWNLGGSQSPLHF
TGTGCCTGGAACTTAGGGGGCTCACAGTCACCCCTCCACTTT
>TRBJ2-1|TRBV27|once|16|NA
CASSFFVGSSYNEQFF
TGTGCCAGCAGTTTTTTTGTGGGAAGCTCCTACAATGAGCAGTTCTTC
>TRBJ2-5|TRBV5-1|NA|15|TRBD2
CASSLIAGGPGEQYF
TGCGCCAGCAGCTTAATAGCGGGAGGGCCAGGGGAGCAGTACTTC
>TRBJ2-7|TRBV9|NA|15|NA
CASSAGTTNYYEQYF
TGTGCCAGCAGCGCCGGGACGACGAACTACTACGAGCAGTACTTC
>TRBJ1-5|TRBV19|NA|14|TRBD1
CASSIGQGVQPQHF
TGTGCCAGTAGTATTGGACAGGGGGTACAGCCCCAGCATTTT
>TRBJ1-3|TRBV7-7|few|16|TRBD1
CASSLTGETSGNTIYF
TGTGCTAGCAGCTTGACAGGGGAGACCTCTGGAAACACCATATATTTT
>TRBJ2-1|TRBV9|NA|16|TRBD1
CASSVAEGGVFHEQFF
TGTGCCAGCAGCGTAGCTGAAGGGGGCGTTTTCCATGAGCAGTTCTTC
>TRBJ2-1|TRBV12-2|NA|18|NA
CASRTKRPGLAGVNEQFF
TGTGCAAGTCGCACAAAGAGACCGGGACTAGCGGGAGTCAATGAGCAGTTCTTC
>TRBJ1-5|TRBV30|NA|13|NA
CAWRSLSNQPQHF
TGTGCCTGGAGGAGTCTAAGCAATCAGCCCCAGCATTTT
>TRBJ2-1|TRBV5-1|NA|16|TRBD2
CASSLAVSSGINEQFF
TGCGCCAGCAGCTTGGCCGTCTCTAGCGGAATCAATGAGCAGTTCTTC
>TRBJ2-7|TRBV5-1|NA|14|NA
CASSIAMGPYEQYF
TGCGCCAGCAGTATAGCGATGGGGCCATACGAGCAGTACTTC
>TRBJ2-7|TRBV30|NA|14|TRBD2
CAWSVGTSSYEQYF
TGTGCCTGGAGTGTAGGGACTAGCTCGTACGAGCAGTACTTC
>TRBJ2-4|TRBV6-6|NA|15|TRBD1
CASRPGTGRGNIQYF
TGTGCCAGCAGGCCAGGGACAGGGCGGGGAAACATTCAGTACTTC
>TRBJ2-1|TRBV11-2|NA|16|TRBD2
CASSLLGRTSYNEQFF
TGTGCCAGCAGCTTACTCGGGAGGACGTCCTACAATGAGCAGTTCTTC
>TRBJ2-3|TRBV12-3/TRBV12-4|NA|13|TRBD2
CASTGRATDTQYF
TGTGCCAGCACCGGGAGGGCCACAGATACGCAGTATTTT
>TRBJ1-1|TRBV2|NA|16|TRBD1
CASSEEQGVIGTEAFF
TGTGCCAGCAGTGAAGAACAGGGGGTAATAGGAACTGAAGCTTTCTTT
>TRBJ2-7|TRBV7-9|NA|15|NA
CASSPIDGILREQYF
TGTGCCAGCAGCCCAATCGACGGGATACTACGGGAGCAGTACTTC
>TRBJ1-1|TRBV7-8|NA|15|NA
CASSEIPGSNTEAFF
TGTGCCAGCAGTGAAATTCCCGGTTCCAACACTGAAGCTTTCTTT
>TRBJ2-5|TRBV2|NA|15|NA
CASRFTGSVGETQYF
TGTGCCAGCAGGTTTACAGGGTCTGTAGGGGAGACCCAGTACTTC
>TRBJ2-3|TRBV19|NA|18|TRBD2
CASTGLAGGTYYTDTQYF
TGTGCCAGTACCGGACTAGCGGGAGGAACTTATTACACAGATACGCAGTATTTT
>TRBJ2-1|TRBV11-3|NA|17|TRBD2
CASSLRLGLAEHNEQFF
TGTGCCAGCAGCCTTAGACTGGGACTAGCGGAACACAATGAGCAGTTCTTC
>TRBJ2-1|TRBV4-1|few|16|NA
CASSQVNLVSYNEQFF
TGCGCCAGCAGCCAAGTAAACCTTGTCTCCTACAATGAGCAGTTCTTC